Below, 15 T cell receptor beta chains from the same sample are listed, as sequenced in a study of OX40 agonist ivuxolimab in advanced cancers. The repertoire was sequenced with immunoSEQ multiplex PCR; TCRdb's copy has only in-frame clones and lacks some. Of tens of thousands of clones listed, 65% to 85% are singletons. The specimen was CD4+ or CD8+ T cells sorted from blood, collected in a trial of the OX40 agonist ivuxolimab. Receptors were obtained from an adult with an advanced solid tumor such as melanoma, head and neck, liver or kidney cancer.

The chain has TRBV7-9 and TRBJ1-1, with 7 bases aligning to TRBD1. CDR1 SEHNR and CDR2 FQNEAQ come from the germline V gene (reference sequence). The CDR3 loop spans 13 amino acids. After removal of 7 bases from V and 1 base from J, the junction contained 3 bases not matched to a gene. The CDR3 loop is CASTGQANTEAFF. CDR3 sequence (DNA): TGTGCCAGCACAGGACAGGCGAACACTGAAGCTTTCTTT. Based on the CDR3 plus reference TRBV7-9 and TRBJ1-1, the full variable domain is DTGVSQNPRHKITKRGQNVTFRCDPISEHNRLYWYRQTLGQGPEFLTYFQNEAQLEKSRLLSDRFSAERPKGSFSTLEIQRTEQGDSAMYLCASTGQANTEAFFGQGTRLTVV.

The chain combines TRBV4-1 with TRBJ2-5, with D maybe TRBD1 (7 bases). Germline loops: CDR1 MGHRA, CDR2 YSYEKL. The CDR3 consists of 16 residues. The V end was cut by 1 base, the J end by 5 bases, with 17 bases between. The CDR3 region has the DNA TGCGCCAGCAGCCAAGGTCAGGGGGGAGTAGGGGAGACCCAGTACTTC. The encoded protein is CASSQGQGGVGETQYF.

The chain uses TRBV19 and TRBJ2-1, with D tentatively TRBD2 (5 bases). This CDR3 region has 17 residues. Trimming cost V 6 bases and J 5 bases, with 23 bases left between them. Germline values: CDR1 LNHDA, CDR2 SQIVND (reference sequence). The CDR3 is CASSRLPVGGRDNEQFF. CDR3 bases: TGTGCCAGTAGCCGGCTGCCTGTTGGAGGACGGGACAATGAGCAGTTCTTC.

The V and J genes are TRBV7-8 and TRBJ1-4, with D perhaps matching TRBD1 (5 bases). V was shortened by 3 bases and J by 3 bases, with 8 bases between the two germline ends. This CDR3 has 14 residues. CDR1 is SGHVS, CDR2 FQNEAQ, per germline. The CDR3 sequence is CASSFRGANEKLFF. The CDR3 region has the DNA TGTGCCAGCAGCTTTCGAGGGGCTAATGAAAAACTGTTTTTT.

This rearrangement joins TRBV7-9 to TRBJ1-1; no clear D gene. In germline, CDR1 is SEHNR, CDR2 FQNEAQ (reference sequence). V was shortened by 1 base and J by 0 bases, with 6 bases between the two germline ends. The CDR3 is 14 residues long. Here the CDR3 reads CASSLGQVNTEAFF. The CDR3 DNA follows: TGTGCCAGCAGCTTAGGGCAGGTGAACACTGAAGCTTTCTTT.

The J gene is TRBJ1-3, the V gene TRBV9, with D unclear. Trimming pared 0 bases from V and 2 bases from J, leaving 12 bases between. CDR3 size: 16 residues. The germline V gene has CDR1 SGDLS and CDR2 YYNGEE. Written as DNA, the CDR3 is TGTGCCAGCAGCGTAGTGGCAGTGGGAACTGGAAACACCATATATTTT. Its translation is CASSVVAVGTGNTIYF.

The chain is built from TRBV19 and TRBJ1-3; TRBD1 agrees at 9 bases. CDR3 length: 17 amino acids. J lost 0 bases, V lost 3 bases, and 6 bases had no gene match. Germline CDR1 is LNHDA and CDR2 is SQIVND (reference sequence). This CDR3 reads CASSIDRGVNSGNTIYF. The DNA for the CDR3 is TGTGCCAGTAGTATTGACAGGGGGGTGAACTCTGGAAACACCATATATTTT.

The V call is TRBV5-1, the J call TRBJ2-4, with TRBD1 identical over 10 bases. The CDR3 covers 17 residues. The V segment lost 3 bases and the J segment 0 bases; nucleotides outside the gene matches: 6. Germline lookup yields CDR1 SGHRS and CDR2 YFSETQ. CDR3 residues: CASSSGTGAGAKNIQYF. The CDR3 nucleotides read TGCGCCAGCAGCTCCGGGACAGGGGCAGGAGCCAAAAACATTCAGTACTTC.

V usage is TRBV5-1 and J usage is TRBJ2-7; 8 positions agree with TRBD1. The germline V gene encodes CDR1 SGHRS and CDR2 YFSETQ. This CDR3 region has 17 residues. The V and J ends lost 1 base and 4 bases, in that order; junction bases with no gene match: 13. DNA for the CDR3: TGCGCCAGCAGCTTGAGGACAGGGCTCATGAGTGTGTACGAGCAGTACTTC. Protein: CASSLRTGLMSVYEQYF.

The chain is built from TRBV18 and TRBJ1-1; 12 bases map to TRBD1. V lost 4 bases, J lost 4 bases, and 4 bases stayed unmatched. The germline V gene encodes CDR1 KGHSH and CDR2 LQKENI. The CDR3 runs 15 residues. The DNA of the CDR3 is TGTGCCAGCTCACTTTCGGGACAGGGGGCCACTGAAGCTTTCTTT. This gives the protein CASSLSGQGATEAFF.

The chain couples TRBV18 to TRBJ2-3; D may correspond to TRBD1 or TRBD2 (6 bases each). V lost 4 bases to trimming and J lost 3 bases, with 17 bases between them. The germline CDR1 and CDR2 sequences are KGHSH and LQKENI. This CDR3 region has 16 residues. CDR3 nucleotide sequence: TGTGCCAGCTCACGGGTCGGGGGCCTGGGAACAGATACGCAGTATTTT. Protein product: CASSRVGGLGTDTQYF. Variable domain in full (rest from reference TRBV18 and TRBJ2-3): NAGVMQNPRHLVRRRGQEARLRCSPMKGHSHVYWYRQLPEEGLKFMVYLQKENIIDESGMPKERFSAEFPKEGPSILRIQQVVRGDSAAYFCASSRVGGLGTDTQYFGPGTRLTVL.

The V call is TRBV19, the J call TRBJ1-5; D gene ambiguous. The CDR3 consists of 14 residues. Trimming pared 1 base from V and 0 bases from J, leaving 4 bases between. Germline V gene data show CDR1 as LNHDA and CDR2 as SQIVND (reference sequence). The CDR3 is CASSIVNSNQPQHF. CDR3 sequence (DNA): TGTGCCAGTAGTATAGTTAATAGCAATCAGCCCCAGCATTTT. The full variable domain, rest sourced from reference TRBV19 and TRBJ1-5, is DGGITQSPKYLFRKEGQNVTLSCEQNLNHDAMYWYRQDPGQGLRLIYYSQIVNDFQKGDIAEGYSVSREKKESFPLTVTSAQKNPTAFYLCASSIVNSNQPQHFGDGTRLSIL.

The chain carries TRBV5-4 and TRBJ2-3; 8 bases are shared with TRBD2. CDR3 length: 15 amino acids. Germline loops: CDR1 SGHNT, CDR2 YYREEE (reference sequence). With 0 bases clipped from V and 0 bases from J, the junction kept 0 bases outside the gene matches. The CDR3 sequence: CASSLVAGSTDTQYF. In DNA form, the CDR3 reads TGTGCCAGCAGCTTGGTAGCGGGGAGCACAGATACGCAGTATTTT.

V usage is TRBV12-1 and J usage is TRBJ2-3; TRBD1 is the table's D call, not checked against the DNA. TRBV12-1 is marked as a pseudogene. The CDR3 totals 15 residues. CDR3 coding DNA: TGTGCCAGCAGCCCCGGCAGGGGGCATGGGGATACGCAGTATTTT. Protein: CASSPGRGHGDTQYF.

The chain recombines TRBV29-1 with TRBJ1-1, with D hard to call. Trimming stripped 4 bases from V and 5 bases from J, with 8 bases between. The CDR3 is made up of 11 amino acids. Per the germline V gene, CDR1 is SQVTM and CDR2 is ANQGSEA. As DNA, the CDR3 is TGCAGCGTTGTTGGTGCGACTGAAGCTTTCTTT. The encoded protein is CSVVGATEAFF.